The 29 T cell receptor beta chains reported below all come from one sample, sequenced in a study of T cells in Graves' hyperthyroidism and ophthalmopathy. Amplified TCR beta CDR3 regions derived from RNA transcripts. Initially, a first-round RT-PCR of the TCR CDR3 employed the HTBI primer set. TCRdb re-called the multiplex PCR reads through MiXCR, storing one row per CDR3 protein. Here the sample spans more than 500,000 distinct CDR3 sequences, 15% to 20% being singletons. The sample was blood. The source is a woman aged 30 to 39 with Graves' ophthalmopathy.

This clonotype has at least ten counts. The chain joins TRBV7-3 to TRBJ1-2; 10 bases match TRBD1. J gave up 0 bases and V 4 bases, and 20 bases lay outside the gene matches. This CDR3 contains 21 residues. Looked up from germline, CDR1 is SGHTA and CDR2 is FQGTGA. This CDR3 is CASSSMYRPGQGFVANYGYTF. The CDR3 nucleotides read TGTGCCAGCAGCTCGATGTATCGACCGGGACAGGGGTTCGTCGCTAACTATGGCTACACCTTC.

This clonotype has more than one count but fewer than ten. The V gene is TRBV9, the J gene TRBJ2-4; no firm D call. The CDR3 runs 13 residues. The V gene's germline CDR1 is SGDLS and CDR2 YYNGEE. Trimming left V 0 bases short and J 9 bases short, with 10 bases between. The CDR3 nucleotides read TGTGCCAGCAGCGTAGACTTGGGAACCATTCAGTACTTC. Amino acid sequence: CASSVDLGTIQYF.

Written as DNA, the CDR3 is TGTGCCAGCAGCCCACGCTCTGGCGGGAGTGGCGGGGAGCTGTTTTTT. Translating gives CASSPRSGGSGGELFF. The chain recombines TRBV11-2 with TRBJ2-2, with TRBD2 matching over 7 bases. Germline values: CDR1 SGHAT, CDR2 FQNNGV. The CDR3 has 16 amino acids. The V segment lost 5 bases and the J segment 7 bases; nucleotides outside the gene matches: 13.

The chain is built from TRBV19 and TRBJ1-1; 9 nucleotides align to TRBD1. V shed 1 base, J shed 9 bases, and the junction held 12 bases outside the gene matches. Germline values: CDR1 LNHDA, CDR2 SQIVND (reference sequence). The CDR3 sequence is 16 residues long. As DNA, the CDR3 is TGTGCCAGTAGTATAGGAGGGGGACAGGGCTTGGGAAAAGCTTTCTTT. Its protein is CASSIGGGQGLGKAFF.

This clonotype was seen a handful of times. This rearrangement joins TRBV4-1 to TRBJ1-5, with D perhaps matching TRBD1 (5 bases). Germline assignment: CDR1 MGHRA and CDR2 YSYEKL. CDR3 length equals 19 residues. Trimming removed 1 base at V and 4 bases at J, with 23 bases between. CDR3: CASSQGQIIGIGGNQPQHF. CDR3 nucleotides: TGCGCCAGCAGCCAAGGTCAGATCATAGGTATCGGGGGAAATCAGCCCCAGCATTTT.

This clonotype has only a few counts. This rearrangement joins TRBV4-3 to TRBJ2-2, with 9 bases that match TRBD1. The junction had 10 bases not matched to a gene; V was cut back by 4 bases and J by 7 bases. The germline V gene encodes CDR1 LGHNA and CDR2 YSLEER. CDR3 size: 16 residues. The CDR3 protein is CASSLSPGTGHGELFF. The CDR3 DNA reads TGCGCCAGCAGCCTCAGTCCCGGGACAGGGCACGGGGAGCTGTTTTTT.

CDR3 nucleotides: TGTGCCAGCACCCCGATAAGGAGGGCCGAACGTAATGAGCAGTTCTTC. It codes for CASTPIRRAERNEQFF. J is TRBJ2-1 and V is TRBV6-8, with D possibly TRBD2 on 6 matching bases. Germline-derived CDR1 and CDR2 are MNHGY and SAAAGT. Trimming removed 7 bases at V and 7 bases at J, with 23 bases between. The CDR3 length is 16 residues.

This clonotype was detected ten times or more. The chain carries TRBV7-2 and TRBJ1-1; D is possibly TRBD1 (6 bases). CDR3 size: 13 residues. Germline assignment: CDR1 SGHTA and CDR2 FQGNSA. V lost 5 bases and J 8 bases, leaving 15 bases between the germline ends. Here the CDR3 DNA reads TGTGCCAGCAGCCTCCTTTGGGGGGGCGAAGCTTTCTTT. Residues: CASSLLWGGEAFF. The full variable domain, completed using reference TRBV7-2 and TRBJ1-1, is GAGVSQSPSNKVTEKGKDVELRCDPISGHTALYWYRQSLGQGLEFLIYFQGNSAPDKSGLPSDRFSAERTGGSVSTLTIQRTQQEDSAVYLCASSLLWGGEAFFGQGTRLTVV.

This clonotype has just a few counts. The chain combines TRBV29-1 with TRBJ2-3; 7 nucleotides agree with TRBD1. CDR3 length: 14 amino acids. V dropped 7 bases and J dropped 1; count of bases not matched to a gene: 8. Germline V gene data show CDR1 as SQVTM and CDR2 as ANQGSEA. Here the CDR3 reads CSAVKGGGTDTQYF. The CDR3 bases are TGCAGCGCCGTAAAAGGGGGCGGCACAGATACGCAGTATTTT.

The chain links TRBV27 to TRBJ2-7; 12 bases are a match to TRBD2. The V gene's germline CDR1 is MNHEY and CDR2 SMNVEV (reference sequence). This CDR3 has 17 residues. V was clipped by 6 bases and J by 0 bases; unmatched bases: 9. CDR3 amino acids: CASRGTSGLIFSYEQYF. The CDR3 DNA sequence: TGTGCCAGCAGAGGGACTAGCGGGCTTATTTTCTCCTACGAGCAGTACTTC.

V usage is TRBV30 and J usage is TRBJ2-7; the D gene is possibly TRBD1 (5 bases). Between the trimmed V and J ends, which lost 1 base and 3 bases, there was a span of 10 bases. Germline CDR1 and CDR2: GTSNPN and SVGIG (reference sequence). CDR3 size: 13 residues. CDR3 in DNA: TGTGCCTGGAGTGGGTTGACAGACTACGAGCAGTACTTC. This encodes CAWSGLTDYEQYF.

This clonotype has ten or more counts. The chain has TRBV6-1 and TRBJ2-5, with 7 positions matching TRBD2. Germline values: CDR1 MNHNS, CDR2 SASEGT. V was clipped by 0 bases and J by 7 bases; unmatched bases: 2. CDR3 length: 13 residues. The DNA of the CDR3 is TGTGCCAGCAGTGAAGCGCCGGGGGGGACCCAGTACTTC. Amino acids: CASSEAPGGTQYF.

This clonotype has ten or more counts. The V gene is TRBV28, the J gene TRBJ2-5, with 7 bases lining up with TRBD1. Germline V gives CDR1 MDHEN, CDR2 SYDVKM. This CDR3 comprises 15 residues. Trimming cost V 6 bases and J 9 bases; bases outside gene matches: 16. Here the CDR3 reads CASSWTGPPKRPQYF. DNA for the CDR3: TGTGCCAGCAGCTGGACAGGACCCCCCAAGCGGCCCCAGTACTTC.

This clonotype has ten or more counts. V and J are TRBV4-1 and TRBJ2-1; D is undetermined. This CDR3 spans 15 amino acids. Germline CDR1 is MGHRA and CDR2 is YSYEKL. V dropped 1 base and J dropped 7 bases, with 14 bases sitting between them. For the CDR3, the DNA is TGCGCCAGCAGCCAAGGTAGTGTCGGGCGAAATGAGCAGTTCTTC. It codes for CASSQGSVGRNEQFF.

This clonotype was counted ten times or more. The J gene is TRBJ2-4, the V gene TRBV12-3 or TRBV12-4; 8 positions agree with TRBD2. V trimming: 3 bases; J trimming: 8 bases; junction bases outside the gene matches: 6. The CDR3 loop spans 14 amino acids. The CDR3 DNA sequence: TGTGCCAGCAGTTTTTCCGGGAGGGTGGACATTCAGTACTTC. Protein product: CASSFSGRVDIQYF.

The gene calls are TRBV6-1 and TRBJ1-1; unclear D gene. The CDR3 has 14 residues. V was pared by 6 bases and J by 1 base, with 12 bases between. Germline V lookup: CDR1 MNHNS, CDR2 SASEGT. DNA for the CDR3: TGTGCCAGCAGGCCCGTCCCAACGAACACTGAAGCTTTCTTT. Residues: CASRPVPTNTEAFF.

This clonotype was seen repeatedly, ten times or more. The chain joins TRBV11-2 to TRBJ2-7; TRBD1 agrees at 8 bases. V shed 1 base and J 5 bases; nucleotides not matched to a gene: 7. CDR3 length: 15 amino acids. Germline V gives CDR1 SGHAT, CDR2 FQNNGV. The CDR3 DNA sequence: TGTGCCAGCAGCTTAGCCCCGACAGGGGTCCACGAGCAGTACTTC. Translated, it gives CASSLAPTGVHEQYF.

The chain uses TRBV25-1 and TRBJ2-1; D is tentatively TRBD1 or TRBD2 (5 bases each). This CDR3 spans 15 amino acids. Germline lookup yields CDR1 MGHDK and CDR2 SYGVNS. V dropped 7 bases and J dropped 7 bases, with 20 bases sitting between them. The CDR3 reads CASNGHRGPLNEQFF. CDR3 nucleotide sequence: TGTGCCAGCAACGGGCATAGGGGACCTCTAAATGAGCAGTTCTTC.

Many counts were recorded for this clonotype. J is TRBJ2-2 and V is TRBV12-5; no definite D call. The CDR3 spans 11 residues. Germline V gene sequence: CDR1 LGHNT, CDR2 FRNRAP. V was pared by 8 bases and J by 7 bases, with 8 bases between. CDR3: CASRGNGELFF. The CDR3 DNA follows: TGTGCTAGTCGTGGTAACGGGGAGCTGTTTTTT.

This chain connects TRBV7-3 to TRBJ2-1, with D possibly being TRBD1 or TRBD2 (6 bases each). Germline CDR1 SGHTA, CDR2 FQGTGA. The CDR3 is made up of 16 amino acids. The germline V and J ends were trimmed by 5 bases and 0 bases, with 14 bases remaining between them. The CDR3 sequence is CASSPWGASSYNEQFF. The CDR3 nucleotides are TGTGCCAGCAGCCCTTGGGGGGCAAGCTCCTACAATGAGCAGTTCTTC. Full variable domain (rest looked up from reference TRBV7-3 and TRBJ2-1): GAGVSQTPSNKVTEKGKYVELRCDPISGHTALYWYRQSLGQGPEFLIYFQGTGAADDSGLPNDRFFAVRPEGSVSTLKIQRTERGDSAVYLCASSPWGASSYNEQFFGPGTRLTVL.

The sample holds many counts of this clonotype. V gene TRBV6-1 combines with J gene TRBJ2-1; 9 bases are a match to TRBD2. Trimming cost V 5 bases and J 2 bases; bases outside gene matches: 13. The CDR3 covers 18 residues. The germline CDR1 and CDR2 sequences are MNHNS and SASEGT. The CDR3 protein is CASSYPPGTSSAYNEQFF. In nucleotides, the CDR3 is TGTGCCAGCAGTTATCCCCCCGGGACTAGCTCTGCCTACAATGAGCAGTTCTTC.

CDR3 in amino acids: CACSESPFSYNEQFF. In nucleotides, the CDR3 is TGTGCCTGCTCGGAGTCACCATTCTCCTACAATGAGCAGTTCTTC. V is TRBV19 and J is TRBJ2-1; D is uncertain. This CDR3 has 15 amino acids. The germline V gene has CDR1 LNHDA and CDR2 SQIVND (reference sequence). Trimming removed 11 bases at V and 0 bases at J, with 17 bases between.

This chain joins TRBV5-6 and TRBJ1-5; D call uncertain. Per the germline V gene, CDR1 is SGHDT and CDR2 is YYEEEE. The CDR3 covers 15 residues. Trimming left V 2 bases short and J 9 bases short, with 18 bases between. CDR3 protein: CASSFGGTVTGPQHF. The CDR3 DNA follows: TGTGCCAGCAGCTTTGGTGGCACGGTGACGGGGCCCCAGCATTTT.

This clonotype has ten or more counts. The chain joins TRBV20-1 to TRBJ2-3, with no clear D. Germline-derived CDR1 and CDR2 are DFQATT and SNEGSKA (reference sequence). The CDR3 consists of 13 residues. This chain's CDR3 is CTQSETSTDTQYF. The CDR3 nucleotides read TGCACCCAAAGCGAAACAAGCACAGATACGCAGTATTTT.

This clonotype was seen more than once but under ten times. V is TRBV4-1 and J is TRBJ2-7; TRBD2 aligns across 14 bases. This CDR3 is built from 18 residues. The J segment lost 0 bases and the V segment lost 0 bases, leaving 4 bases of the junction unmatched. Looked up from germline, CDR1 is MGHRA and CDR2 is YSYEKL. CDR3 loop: CASSQEGGLAGASYEQYF. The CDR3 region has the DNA TGCGCCAGCAGCCAAGAGGGGGGACTAGCGGGAGCCTCCTACGAGCAGTACTTC.

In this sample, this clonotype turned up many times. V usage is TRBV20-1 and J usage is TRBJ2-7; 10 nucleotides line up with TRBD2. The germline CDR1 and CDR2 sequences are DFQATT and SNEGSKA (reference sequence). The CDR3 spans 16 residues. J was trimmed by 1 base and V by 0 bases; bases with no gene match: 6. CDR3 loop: CSARDLGSGGSYEQYF. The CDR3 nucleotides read TGCAGTGCTAGAGATCTAGGTAGCGGGGGGTCCTACGAGCAGTACTTC.

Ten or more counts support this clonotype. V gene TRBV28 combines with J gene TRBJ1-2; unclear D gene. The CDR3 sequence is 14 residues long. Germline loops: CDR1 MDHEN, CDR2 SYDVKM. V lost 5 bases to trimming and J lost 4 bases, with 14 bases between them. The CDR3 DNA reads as TGTGCCAGCAGTACGCCTCCCCGGGGCTATGGCTACACCTTC. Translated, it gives CASSTPPRGYGYTF.

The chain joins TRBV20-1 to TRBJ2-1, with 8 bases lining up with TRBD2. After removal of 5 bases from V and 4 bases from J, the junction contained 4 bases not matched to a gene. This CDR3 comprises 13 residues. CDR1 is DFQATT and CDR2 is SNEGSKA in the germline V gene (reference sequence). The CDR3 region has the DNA TGCAGTGCTCCCGTAGCGGGATACAATGAGCAGTTCTTC. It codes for CSAPVAGYNEQFF.

CDR3 in amino acids: CASSQFRGSNEQFF. The CDR3 nucleotides read TGTGCCAGCAGCCAGTTCCGCGGGAGCAATGAGCAGTTCTTC. The chain couples TRBV13 to TRBJ2-1; 7 positions match TRBD2. V shed 5 bases and J 6 bases; nucleotides not matched to a gene: 7. CDR3 size: 14 residues. The germline gives CDR1 PRHDT, CDR2 FYEKMQ (reference sequence). The whole variable domain, filled in from reference TRBV13 and TRBJ2-1, reads AAGVIQSPRHLIKEKRETATLKCYPIPRHDTVYWYQQGPGQDPQFLISFYEKMQSDKGSIPDRFSAQQFSDYHSELNMSSLELGDSALYFCASSQFRGSNEQFFGPGTRLTVL.